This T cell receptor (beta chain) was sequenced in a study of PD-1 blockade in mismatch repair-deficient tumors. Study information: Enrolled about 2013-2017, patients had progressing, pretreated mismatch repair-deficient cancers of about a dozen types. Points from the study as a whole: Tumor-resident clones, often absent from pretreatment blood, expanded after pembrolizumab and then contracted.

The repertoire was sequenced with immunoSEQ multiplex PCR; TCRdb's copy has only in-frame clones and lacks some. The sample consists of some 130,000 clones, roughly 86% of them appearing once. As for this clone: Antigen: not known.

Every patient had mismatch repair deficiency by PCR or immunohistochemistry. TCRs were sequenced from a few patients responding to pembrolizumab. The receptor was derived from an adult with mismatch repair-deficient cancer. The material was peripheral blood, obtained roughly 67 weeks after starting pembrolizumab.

CDR3 sequence: CASSFTLNSNQPQHF. CDR3 DNA: TGTGCCAGCAGTTTTACTCTCAACAGCAATCAGCCCCAGCATTTT. The chain has TRBV28 and TRBJ1-5; D not certain. Trimming removed 3 bases at V and 1 base at J, with 10 bases between. Germline V gene sequence: CDR1 MDHEN, CDR2 SYDVKM. The CDR3 totals 15 residues. Based on the CDR3 plus reference TRBV28 and TRBJ1-5, the full variable domain is DVKVTQSSRYLVKRTGEKVFLECVQDMDHENMFWYRQDPGLGLRLIYFSYDVKMKEKGDIPEGYSVSREKKERFSLILESASTNQTSMYLCASSFTLNSNQPQHFGDGTRLSIL.